Each of the 17 T cell receptor beta chains below was sequenced from the same sample in a study of blood T cell repertoires in COVID-19. Sequencing used immunoSEQ multiplex PCR; TCRdb keeps in-frame clones, though not all of them. The repertoire holds approximately 140,000 clones, with around 85% as singletons. Sequencing was carried out using peripheral blood. The receptors come from a woman aged 55 to 70 with COVID-19, enrolled during active disease.

The chain couples TRBV6-5 to TRBJ1-1; a weak D match, TRBD1 (5 bases). V was trimmed by 7 bases and J by 0 bases, leaving 12 bases between them. The CDR3 is 14 residues long. Germline CDR1 is MNHEY and CDR2 is SVGAGI. In DNA, the CDR3 is TGTGCCAGCAACCGGGGGAACATGAACACTGAAGCTTTCTTT. Amino acid sequence: CASNRGNMNTEAFF.

V gene TRBV24-1 combines with J gene TRBJ2-3, with 8 bases identical to TRBD1. Germline CDR1 KGHDR, CDR2 SFDVKD. Germline trimming cut 5 bases from V and 2 bases from J; bases unmatched to any gene: 5. This CDR3 has 15 residues. In DNA, the CDR3 is TGTGCCACCAGTGGCCCGACAGGGGTCACAGATACGCAGTATTTT. Its translation: CATSGPTGVTDTQYF.

V is TRBV5-6 and J is TRBJ2-2, with 7 bases identical to TRBD1. CDR1 is SGHDT and CDR2 is YYEEEE in the germline V gene. CDR3 length: 16 amino acids. V dropped 0 bases and J dropped 3; count of bases not matched to a gene: 5. The CDR3 bases are TGTGCCAGCAGCTTGGGACAGGGAGAGGACACCGGGGAGCTGTTTTTT. This encodes CASSLGQGEDTGELFF. The complete variable domain, with remaining parts taken from reference TRBV5-6 and TRBJ2-2, reads DAGVTQSPTHLIKTRGQQVTLRCSPKSGHDTVSWYQQALGQGPQFIFQYYEEEERQRGNFPDRFSGHQFPNYSSELNVNALLLGDSALYLCASSLGQGEDTGELFFGEGSRLTVL.

V usage is TRBV3-1 (or the pseudogene TRBV3-2) and J usage is TRBJ1-6; 7 bases map to TRBD1. CDR3 length: 16 residues. The V and J ends lost 1 base and 11 bases, in that order; junction bases with no gene match: 11. Germline assignment: CDR1 LGHDT and CDR2 YNNKEL (reference sequence). CDR3 bases: TGTGCCAGCAGCCAAGGTTTGAGGGGGCGGGGGGCACCCCTCCACTTT. As protein: CASSQGLRGRGAPLHF.

This chain connects TRBV7-3 to TRBJ2-2; D ambiguous. The CDR3 contains 14 residues. Germline CDR1 is SGHTA and CDR2 is FQGTGA. Trimming took 1 base from V and 1 from J, leaving 4 bases between them. The CDR3 DNA follows: TGTGCCAGCAGCTTAAGGCAGAACACCGGGGAGCTGTTTTTT. It codes for CASSLRQNTGELFF.

The rearrangement links TRBV4-3 to TRBJ1-1, with TRBD1 as a possible D gene (5 bases). The CDR3 is 14 amino acids. Germline V gene sequence: CDR1 LGHNA, CDR2 YSLEER. The V gene lost 0 bases and the J gene lost 3 bases, with 8 bases spanning the gap. The CDR3 sequence: CASSQDRGDTEAFF. The CDR3 DNA follows: TGCGCCAGCAGCCAAGACCGGGGGGACACTGAAGCTTTCTTT.

The gene calls are TRBV18 and TRBJ2-7; TRBD1 agrees at 7 bases. Germline CDR1 KGHSH, CDR2 LQKENI. The V gene end was trimmed by 0 bases and the J gene end by 0 bases; junction bases not matched to a gene: 2. The length of the CDR3 is 15 residues. CDR3 in DNA: TGTGCCAGCTCACCACCGACAGGGCTCTCCTACGAGCAGTACTTC. Its translation: CASSPPTGLSYEQYF.

The table lists this clone with a count of one. The J gene is TRBJ2-3, the V gene TRBV4-2; 9 bases are shared with TRBD1. Germline values: CDR1 LGHNA, CDR2 YNFKEQ. The CDR3 contains 15 residues. Germline trimming cut 5 bases from V and 3 bases from J; bases unmatched to any gene: 6. The CDR3 bases are TGTGCCAGCAGCGTAACGACAGGGGGTACAGATACGCAGTATTTT. It yields the protein CASSVTTGGTDTQYF.

This clone was counted once. The V gene is TRBV6-2 or TRBV6-3, the J gene TRBJ2-2; 7 bases fit TRBD2. After removal of 6 bases from V and 7 bases from J, the junction contained 14 bases not matched to a gene. Germline-derived CDR1 and CDR2 are MNHEY and SVGEGT. The CDR3 is 16 amino acids. The CDR3 sequence is CASSPYTAGRGGELFF. For the CDR3, the DNA is TGTGCCAGCAGCCCCTATACTGCTGGGAGGGGCGGGGAGCTGTTTTTT.

The chain combines TRBV3-1 (or the pseudogene TRBV3-2) with TRBJ2-3; D might be TRBD2 (6 bases). Trimming took 1 base from V and 6 from J, leaving 11 bases between them. Germline-derived CDR1 and CDR2 are LGHDT and YNNKEL (reference sequence). The CDR3 totals 14 residues. The CDR3 bases are TGTGCCAGCAGCCAAGGTACTAGCTTCGATACGCAGTATTTT. It codes for CASSQGTSFDTQYF.

This clone has a single count. V and J are TRBV4-1 and TRBJ1-5; D perhaps matches TRBD1 (5 bases). Germline V gives CDR1 MGHRA, CDR2 YSYEKL. The V gene lost 1 base and the J gene lost 7 bases, with 14 bases spanning the gap. The CDR3 runs 15 residues. The CDR3 here is CASSQVVGLPQPQHF. The CDR3 DNA follows: TGCGCCAGCAGCCAAGTTGTGGGGCTCCCGCAGCCCCAGCATTTT.

This rearrangement joins TRBV9 to TRBJ2-7; 7 bases agree with TRBD1. CDR3 length: 15 amino acids. V trimming: 0 bases; J trimming: 2 bases; junction bases outside the gene matches: 5. In germline, CDR1 is SGDLS, CDR2 YYNGEE. CDR3 region: CASSVGWQGAYEQYF. In DNA form, the CDR3 reads TGTGCCAGCAGCGTAGGCTGGCAGGGGGCCTACGAGCAGTACTTC.

On this clone itself: The same CDR3 arises from other DNA sequences in this sample as well. The chain carries TRBV6-6 and TRBJ2-7, with D unresolved. The CDR3 runs 11 residues. V lost 4 bases to trimming and J lost 3 bases, with 4 bases between them. The germline gives CDR1 MNHNY, CDR2 SVGAGI (reference sequence). The CDR3 is CASSSLYEQYF. For the CDR3, the DNA is TGTGCCAGCAGTTCCCTCTACGAGCAGTACTTC.

This clone has a single count. The CDR3 DNA reads as TGTGCCAGCAGCAGGGAGGTGGACACTGAAGCTTTCTTT. Its translation is CASSREVDTEAFF. The chain joins TRBV2 to TRBJ1-1, with D perhaps TRBD1 (5 bases). The CDR3 loop spans 13 amino acids. V was trimmed by 6 bases and J by 3 bases, leaving 11 bases between them. Germline lookup yields CDR1 SNHLY and CDR2 FYNNEI.

The chain combines TRBV7-3 with TRBJ1-1; D possibly corresponds to TRBD1 (5 bases). CDR1 and CDR2 from the germline V gene are SGHTA and FQGTGA. V was clipped by 6 bases and J by 1 base, with 9 bases between them. This CDR3 has 13 amino acids. The CDR3 is CASRIGQNTEAFF. The DNA of the CDR3 is TGTGCCAGCAGGATCGGACAGAACACTGAAGCTTTCTTT.

The chain is built from TRBV2 and TRBJ2-5, with 9 bases fitting TRBD1. V lost 7 bases, J lost 4 bases, and 10 bases stayed unmatched. This CDR3 contains 15 residues. CDR1 is SNHLY, CDR2 FYNNEI, per germline. The CDR3 DNA sequence: TGTGCCAGCAACCTTGGGGGACAGGGAGGAGAGACCCAGTACTTC. It yields the protein CASNLGGQGGETQYF.

The chain couples TRBV7-9 to TRBJ2-1; tentatively, D is TRBD2 (6 bases). Germline-derived CDR1 and CDR2 are SEHNR and FQNEAQ (reference sequence). V was trimmed by 6 bases and J by 5 bases, leaving 17 bases between them. The CDR3 is 15 residues long. This CDR3 reads CASSAPAGIDNEQFF. CDR3 DNA: TGTGCCAGCAGTGCTCCGGCGGGGATTGACAATGAGCAGTTCTTC.